A selection of T cell receptor beta chains follows, all from one sample in a study of T cell repertoires in cytomegalovirus infection. Using its own MiXCR run on the reads, TCRdb lists one record per CDR3 protein. Found here are a few hundred thousand distinct CDR3 sequences, about 18% of them singletons; the top ten hold around half. Input material: CD8+ T cells from PBMCs. All receptors come from a human donor in good health (CMV status not recorded). Some clones in this sample may be carry-over from other donors' samples. Each CDR3 is given with its conserved first and last residue. Fields, in order: D gene, clone size, J gene, V gene, CDR3 DNA, CDR3 protein. D genes are given only for firm matches. Size values are once, few and many counts, or a class for expanded clones, and some rows have none.

TRBD1,.,TRBJ2-2,TRBV29-1,TGCAGCGTCAAACGGACAGGGGGGAACACCGGGGAGCTGTTTTTT,CSVKRTGGNTGELFF
.,.,TRBJ2-1,TRBV6-6,TGTGCCAGCATACGGGGCCAGAACTCCTACAATGAGCAGTTCTTC,CASIRGQNSYNEQFF
.,many,TRBJ1-1,TRBV28,TGTGCCAGCAGTCAAGGATACAGGTTTAACACTGAAGCTTTCTTT,CASSQGYRFNTEAFF
TRBD1,many,TRBJ2-7,TRBV7-8,TGTGCCAGCAGCGCCTCTCGCCGGGACAGGGACACCTACGAGCAGTACTTC,CASSASRRDRDTYEQYF
.,many,TRBJ1-2,TRBV29-1,TGCAGCGTTGTAAAAGACGATGGCTACACCTTC,CSVVKDDGYTF
.,.,TRBJ2-7,TRBV2,TGTGCCAGCAGTGTAGTTTCCACGGAGCAGTACTTC,CASSVVSTEQYF
TRBD2,few,TRBJ2-3,TRBV6-5,TGTGCCAGCAGCCTTGGGGCGGGGGTTGCAGATACGCAGTATTTT,CASSLGAGVADTQYF
TRBD1,many,TRBJ2-4,TRBV6-2/TRBV6-3,TGTGCCAGCAGTGAACCATGGGACAGGGCCTCGACCCTGGACAAAAACATTCAGTACTTC,CASSEPWDRASTLDKNIQYF
.,few,TRBJ1-1,TRBV19,TGTGCCAGTAGTATATTTAGCGGAGGGAACACTGAAGCTTTCTTT,CASSIFSGGNTEAFF
TRBD1,.,TRBJ2-3,TRBV10-3,TGTGCCATCAGTGAGCGGGACAGGGCGTCCCGGGAAGATACGCAGTATTTT,CAISERDRASREDTQYF
.,once,TRBJ2-1,TRBV5-5,TGTGCCAGCAGCTTGGTACAGCCAGCGGAGATCTACAATGAGCAGTTCTTC,CASSLVQPAEIYNEQFF
.,.,TRBJ2-2,TRBV19,TGTGCCAGTGGCTGGGACATTAACACCGGGGAGCTGTTTTTT,CASGWDINTGELFF
TRBD2,few,TRBJ2-7,TRBV6-5,TGTGCCAGCAGCCCGGGACTAGCAGAGTACGAGCAGTACTTC,CASSPGLAEYEQYF
.,many,TRBJ1-5,TRBV7-2,TGTGCCAGCAGCTTAGAAAGCAGGTACCTCAATCAGCCCCAGCATTTT,CASSLESRYLNQPQHF
.,many,TRBJ1-4,TRBV12-3/TRBV12-4,TGTGCCAGCAGCCCACCGACTGAAAAACTGTTTTTT,CASSPPTEKLFF
TRBD2,many,TRBJ2-3,TRBV7-8,TGTGCCAGCAGCCCTTTAGCGGGGGGGCCCCCGGGCACAGATACGCAGTATTTT,CASSPLAGGPPGTDTQYF
TRBD2,.,TRBJ2-7,TRBV28,TGTGCCAGCAGTTCCTCGACAGGGAAGAAGAGTAGCGGGAGCTACGAGCAGTACTTC,CASSSSTGKKSSGSYEQYF
TRBD1,many,TRBJ2-7,TRBV28,TGTGCCAGCAGTGGACAGGGGGCTGACGAGCAGTACTTC,CASSGQGADEQYF
.,many,TRBJ2-4,TRBV7-2,TGTGCCAGCAGCTACAGGGATTTAGCCAAAAACATTCAGTACTTC,CASSYRDLAKNIQYF
.,.,TRBJ1-1,TRBV7-9,TGTGCCAGCACCCAAGGGGCAGAGAACACTGAAGCTTTCTTT,CASTQGAENTEAFF
.,many,TRBJ1-1,TRBV6-2/TRBV6-3,TGTGCCAGCAGTTATATGACCAATACAGGAGGAAGGAACACTGAAGCTTTCTTT,CASSYMTNTGGRNTEAFF
.,.,TRBJ2-3,TRBV5-1,TGCGCCAGCAGCTTGGTCCCCCCAGGGGGGCACACAGATACGCAGTATTTT,CASSLVPPGGHTDTQYF
.,few,TRBJ2-4,TRBV28,TGTGCCACCCGGAGGATAGCCAAAAACATTCAGTACTTC,CATRRIAKNIQYF
.,once,TRBJ2-1,TRBV2,TGTGCCAGCATTCGGAGAACTGAGCAGTTCTTC,CASIRRTEQFF
TRBD2,.,TRBJ2-7,TRBV20-1,TGCAGTGCTAGGGCCCGGGTGGCTAGCGGTAACTACGAGCAGTACTTC,CSARARVASGNYEQYF
TRBD2,few,TRBJ2-2,TRBV12-5,TGTGCTAGTGGTTTGAACATAGCGGGGGCCGGGGAGCTGTTTTTT,CASGLNIAGAGELFF
TRBD2,many,TRBJ2-1,TRBV7-3,TGTGCCAGCAGCCAGCTAGCGGGTCCCTACAATGAGCAGTTCTTC,CASSQLAGPYNEQFF
TRBD1,few,TRBJ1-2,TRBV6-5,TGTGCCAGCAGTTGGACAGGGTTGGGCTACACCTTC,CASSWTGLGYTF
TRBD2,.,TRBJ2-3,TRBV6-6,TGTGCCAGCAGTCCTCCGGGGAGGGACGCAGATACGCAGTATTTT,CASSPPGRDADTQYF
TRBD2,many,TRBJ2-1,TRBV7-8,TGTGCCAGCAACCTAGCGGGGGGCTACAATGAGCAGTTCTTC,CASNLAGGYNEQFF
TRBD1,many,TRBJ2-3,TRBV7-9,TGTGCCAGCAGCTGGGACAGGGATGATACGCAGTATTTT,CASSWDRDDTQYF
.,many,TRBJ1-1,TRBV28,TGTGCCAGCAGTTTCCCCCCAGGGGAGGACTCTTACCCTGAAGCTTTCTTT,CASSFPPGEDSYPEAFF
TRBD2,.,TRBJ2-5,TRBV7-3,TGTGCCAGCAGCTCCGGACTAGCGGGGGACAACCAAGAGACCCAGTACTTC,CASSSGLAGDNQETQYF
TRBD2,.,TRBJ2-3,TRBV7-2,TGTGCCAGCAGCTTACCTGCTAGCGGGGCAGATACGCAGTATTTT,CASSLPASGADTQYF
.,.,TRBJ2-7,TRBV20-1,TGCAGTGCTAGGTCTCTACTACAGGGTCCCTACGAGCAGTACTTC,CSARSLLQGPYEQYF
TRBD1,few,TRBJ2-4,TRBV2,TGTGCCAGCAGTAACCCACAGGGGTTAGCCAAAAACATTCAGTACTTC,CASSNPQGLAKNIQYF
.,.,TRBJ1-2,TRBV6-1,TGTGCCAGCAGTCACGACAGCCCCGGGGAGAACTATGGCTACACCTTC,CASSHDSPGENYGYTF
.,.,TRBJ1-2,TRBV28,TGTGCCAGCACTCCAAGAAGTGGCCCTCTCTATGGCTACACCTTC,CASTPRSGPLYGYTF
.,many,TRBJ2-5,TRBV7-8,TGTGCCAGCAGTCACAAGGGACGGGAATTGGGGGAGACCCAGTACTTC,CASSHKGRELGETQYF
.,few,TRBJ1-5,TRBV27,TGTGCCAGCAGTTGGACAGGCAATCAGCCCCAGCATTTT,CASSWTGNQPQHF
TRBD1,.,TRBJ1-5,TRBV6-1,TGTGCCAGCAGTGAAGGCAGGGGGCCCGTTCAGCCCCAGCATTTT,CASSEGRGPVQPQHF
TRBD1,many,TRBJ1-2,TRBV2,TGTGCCAGCAGTGAAGTGACAGGGGGCTACTATGGCTACACCTTC,CASSEVTGGYYGYTF
TRBD1,few,TRBJ1-4,TRBV28,TGTGCCAGCGATAGTCGGACAGGGAATGAAAAACTGTTTTTT,CASDSRTGNEKLFF
.,.,TRBJ1-4,TRBV25-1,TGTGCCAGCCTTCCGGGGCATAGAAATGAAAAACTGTTTTTT,CASLPGHRNEKLFF
.,many,TRBJ2-1,TRBV4-1,TGCGCCAGCAGCCTCGACATAGGATTGGGCAATGAGCAGTTCTTC,CASSLDIGLGNEQFF
.,few,TRBJ2-7,TRBV9,TGTGCCAGCAGCCCCTCAGCGGCCCCCTACGAGCAGTACTTC,CASSPSAAPYEQYF
TRBD1,many,TRBJ2-4,TRBV28,TGTGCCAGCAGTCTAGAGGGTGGGACAGGGTTAGAAGGGGAAAACATTCAGTACTTC,CASSLEGGTGLEGENIQYF
.,.,TRBJ1-1,TRBV6-5,TGTGCCAGCAGTTACTCGGTAACAGGGAACACTGAAGCTTTCTTT,CASSYSVTGNTEAFF
.,many,TRBJ1-2,TRBV6-2/TRBV6-3,TGTGCCTGCGAGGGTCGGAGGGCCTACTATGGCTACACCTTC,CACEGRRAYYGYTF
TRBD1,.,TRBJ1-4,TRBV25-1,TGTGCCAGCAGTGAACCAGGGGGCGGTGAAAAACTGTTTTTT,CASSEPGGGEKLFF
.,.,TRBJ1-1,TRBV7-9,TGTGCCAGCAGCTTAGGGCGAGGGCTCATGAACACTGAAGCTTTCTTT,CASSLGRGLMNTEAFF
TRBD2,.,TRBJ2-3,TRBV10-3,TGTGCCATCAGTGAGACCTCTAGCGGGGGGGAGTTCGGCACAGATACGCAGTATTTT,CAISETSSGGEFGTDTQYF
.,.,TRBJ1-6,TRBV6-5,TGTGCCAGCAGTTACGCGGGGGGCTATAATTCACCCCTCCACTTT,CASSYAGGYNSPLHF
.,many,TRBJ1-3,TRBV7-2,TGTGCCAGCAGTCATACAGACAGGTCTGGAAACACCATATATTTT,CASSHTDRSGNTIYF
.,.,TRBJ2-7,TRBV11-2,TGTGCCAGCAGCTTAGTTGGGTCCGGGTACGAGCAGTACTTC,CASSLVGSGYEQYF
TRBD1,many,TRBJ2-7,TRBV7-9,TGTGCCAGCAGCTCAGTAGACAGGGGGACGTACGAGCAGTACTTC,CASSSVDRGTYEQYF
.,many,TRBJ2-3,TRBV9,TGTGCCAGCAGCGCGGGGGACAGCACAGATACGCAGTATTTT,CASSAGDSTDTQYF
.,many,TRBJ1-2,TRBV29-1,TGCAGCGCTCTACCCGGTGGAGGGCGCGGCTACACCTTC,CSALPGGGRGYTF
TRBD1,.,TRBJ1-1,TRBV9,TGTGCCAGCAGCGGAACGGGACAGACTGAAGCTTTCTTT,CASSGTGQTEAFF
.,.,TRBJ2-7,TRBV27,TGTGCCAGCAGTTTATCTCGCACATACTACGAGCAGTACTTC,CASSLSRTYYEQYF